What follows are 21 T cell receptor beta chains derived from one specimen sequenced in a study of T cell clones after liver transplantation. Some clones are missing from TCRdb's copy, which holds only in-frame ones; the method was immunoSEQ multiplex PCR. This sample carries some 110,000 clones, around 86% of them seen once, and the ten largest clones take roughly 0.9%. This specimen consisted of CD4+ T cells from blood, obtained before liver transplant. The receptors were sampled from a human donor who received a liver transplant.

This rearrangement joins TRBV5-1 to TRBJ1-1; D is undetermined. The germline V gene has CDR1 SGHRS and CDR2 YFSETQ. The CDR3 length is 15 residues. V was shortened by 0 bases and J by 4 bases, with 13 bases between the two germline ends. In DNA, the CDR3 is TGCGCCAGCAGCTTGGCTGGGGTTACGGGCACTGAAGCTTTCTTT. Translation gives CASSLAGVTGTEAFF.

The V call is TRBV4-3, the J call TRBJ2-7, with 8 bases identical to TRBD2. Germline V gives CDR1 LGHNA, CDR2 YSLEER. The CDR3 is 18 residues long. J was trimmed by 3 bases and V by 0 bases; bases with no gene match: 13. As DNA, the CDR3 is TGCGCCAGCAGCCAAGATCCCCCGGGGGGGCTCCTGTACTACGAGCAGTACTTC. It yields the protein CASSQDPPGGLLYYEQYF.

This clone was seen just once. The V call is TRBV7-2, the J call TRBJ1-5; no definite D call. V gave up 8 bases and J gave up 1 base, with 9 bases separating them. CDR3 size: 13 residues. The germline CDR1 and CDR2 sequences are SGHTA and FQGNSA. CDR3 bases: TGTGCCAGCTGCTATGGAAGCAATCAGCCCCAGCATTTT. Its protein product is CASCYGSNQPQHF.

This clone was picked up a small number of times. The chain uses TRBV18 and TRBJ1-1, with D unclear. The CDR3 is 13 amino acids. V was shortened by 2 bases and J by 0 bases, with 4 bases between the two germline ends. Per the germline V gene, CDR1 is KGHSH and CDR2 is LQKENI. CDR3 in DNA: TGTGCCAGCTCACCAGGGATGAACACTGAAGCTTTCTTT. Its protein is CASSPGMNTEAFF.

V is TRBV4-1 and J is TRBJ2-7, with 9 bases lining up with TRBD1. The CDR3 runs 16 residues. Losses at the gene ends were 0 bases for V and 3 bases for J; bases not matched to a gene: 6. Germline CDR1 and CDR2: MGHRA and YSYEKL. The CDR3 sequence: CASSQERGTGLYEQYF. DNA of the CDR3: TGCGCCAGCAGCCAAGAACGAGGGACAGGGCTCTACGAGCAGTACTTC.

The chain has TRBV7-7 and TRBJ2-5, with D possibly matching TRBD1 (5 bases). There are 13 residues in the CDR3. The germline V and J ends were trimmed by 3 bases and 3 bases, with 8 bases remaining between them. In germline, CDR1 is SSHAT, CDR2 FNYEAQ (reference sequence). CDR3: CASSFGAEETQYF. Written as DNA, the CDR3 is TGTGCCAGCAGCTTTGGGGCAGAAGAGACCCAGTACTTC.

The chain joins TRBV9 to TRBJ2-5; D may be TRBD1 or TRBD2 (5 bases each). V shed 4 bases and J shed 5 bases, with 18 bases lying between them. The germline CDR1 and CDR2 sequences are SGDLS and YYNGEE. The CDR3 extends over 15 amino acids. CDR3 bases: TGTGCCAGCAGCTCACAACCGGGACCGGGGGAGACCCAGTACTTC. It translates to CASSSQPGPGETQYF.

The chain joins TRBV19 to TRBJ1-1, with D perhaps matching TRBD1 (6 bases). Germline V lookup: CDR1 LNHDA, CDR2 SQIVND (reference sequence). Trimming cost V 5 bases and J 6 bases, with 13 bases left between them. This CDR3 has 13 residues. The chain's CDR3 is CASSWGARAEAFF. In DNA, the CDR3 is TGTGCCAGTAGTTGGGGGGCTCGGGCTGAAGCTTTCTTT.

CDR3 region: CAISGQGRETQYF. The DNA for the CDR3 is TGTGCCATCAGTGGCCAAGGACGAGAGACCCAGTACTTC. This sequence joins TRBV10-3 and TRBJ2-5; D is unclear. Germline assignment: CDR1 ENHRY and CDR2 SYGVKD. V was trimmed by 4 bases and J by 4 bases, leaving 10 bases between them. This CDR3 is 13 amino acids long.

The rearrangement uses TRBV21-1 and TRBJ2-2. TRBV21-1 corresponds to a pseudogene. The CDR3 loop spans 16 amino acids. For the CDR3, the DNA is TGTGCCAGCAGCAAAGTTGGTGGGGATATTAACGGGGAGCTGTTTTTT. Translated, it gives CASSKVGGDINGELFF.

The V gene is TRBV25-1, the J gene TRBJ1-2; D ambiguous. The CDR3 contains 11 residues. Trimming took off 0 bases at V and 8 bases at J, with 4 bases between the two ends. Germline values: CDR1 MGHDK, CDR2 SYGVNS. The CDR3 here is CASSEYGGYTF. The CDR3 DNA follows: TGTGCCAGCAGTGAATACGGGGGCTACACCTTC.

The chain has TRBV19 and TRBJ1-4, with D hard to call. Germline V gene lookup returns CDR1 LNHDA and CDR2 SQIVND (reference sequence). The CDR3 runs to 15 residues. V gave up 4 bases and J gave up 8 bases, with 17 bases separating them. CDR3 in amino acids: CASSRGDQAGEKLFF. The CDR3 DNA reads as TGTGCCAGTAGTAGAGGAGACCAGGCTGGGGAAAAACTGTTTTTT.

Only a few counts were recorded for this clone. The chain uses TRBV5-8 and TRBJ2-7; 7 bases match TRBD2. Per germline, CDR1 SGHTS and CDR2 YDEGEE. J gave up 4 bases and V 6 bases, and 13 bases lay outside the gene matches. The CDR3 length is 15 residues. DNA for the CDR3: TGTGCCAGCACCCCTAGGGGAGGGCAGCTTTACGAGCAGTACTTC. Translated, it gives CASTPRGGQLYEQYF.

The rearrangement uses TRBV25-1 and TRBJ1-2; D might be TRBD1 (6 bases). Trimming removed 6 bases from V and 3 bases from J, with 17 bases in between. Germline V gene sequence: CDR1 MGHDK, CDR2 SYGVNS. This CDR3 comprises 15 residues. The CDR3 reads CASSPPGSGDYGYTF. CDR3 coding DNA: TGTGCCAGCAGCCCCCCCGGGTCAGGGGACTATGGCTACACCTTC.

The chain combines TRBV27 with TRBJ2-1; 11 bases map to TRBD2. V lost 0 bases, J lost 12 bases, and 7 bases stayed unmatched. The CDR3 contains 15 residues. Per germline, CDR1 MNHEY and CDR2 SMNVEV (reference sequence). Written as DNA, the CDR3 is TGTGCCAGCAGTTTATCGTGGCTAGCGGGGGGTCGGCAGTTCTTC. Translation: CASSLSWLAGGRQFF.

The CDR3 nucleotides are TGTGCCAGCAGCCAAGGGGGACAGGGTGGCACTGAAGCTTTCTTT. Translating gives CASSQGGQGGTEAFF. The chain joins TRBV14 to TRBJ1-1; 9 positions match TRBD1. Per germline, CDR1 SGHDN and CDR2 FVKESK. The CDR3 extends over 15 amino acids. Trimming took 1 base from V and 4 from J; bases not matched to a gene: 4.

The CDR3 sequence: CASSSRTVNTGELFF. CDR3 coding DNA: TGCGCCAGCAGCTCCCGGACAGTCAACACCGGGGAGCTGTTTTTT. The chain combines TRBV5-1 with TRBJ2-2; D perhaps matches TRBD1 (6 bases). Deletions cut 3 bases from V and 2 bases from J, with 11 bases between. The germline gives CDR1 SGHRS, CDR2 YFSETQ. This CDR3 contains 15 residues.

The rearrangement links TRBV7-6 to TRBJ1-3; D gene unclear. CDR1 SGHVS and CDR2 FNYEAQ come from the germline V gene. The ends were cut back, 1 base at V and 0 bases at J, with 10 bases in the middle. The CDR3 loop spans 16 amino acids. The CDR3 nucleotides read TGTGCCAGCAGCTTAGGGGCGGCTATCTCTGGAAACACCATATATTTT. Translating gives CASSLGAAISGNTIYF.

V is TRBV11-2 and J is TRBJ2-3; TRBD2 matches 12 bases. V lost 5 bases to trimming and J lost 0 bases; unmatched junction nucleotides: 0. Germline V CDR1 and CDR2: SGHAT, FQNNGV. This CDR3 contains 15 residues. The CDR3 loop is CASSLAGGSTDTQYF. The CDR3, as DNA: TGTGCCAGCAGCCTAGCGGGAGGGAGCACAGATACGCAGTATTTT.

The CDR3 nucleotides read TGTGCCAGCAGTTACTCGAGTACTAGAGGGAATGAGCAGTTCTTC. Its protein is CASSYSSTRGNEQFF. This rearrangement joins TRBV6-5 to TRBJ2-1; perhaps TRBD2 as D (5 bases). CDR1 and CDR2 (germline): MNHEY, SVGAGI. The CDR3 consists of 15 residues. Trimming shortened V by 0 bases and J by 7 bases, and 13 bases separated the two germline ends.

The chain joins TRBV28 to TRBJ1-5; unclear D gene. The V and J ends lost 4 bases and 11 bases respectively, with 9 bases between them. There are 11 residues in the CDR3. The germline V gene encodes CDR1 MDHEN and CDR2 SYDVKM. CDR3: CASSSPSAQHF. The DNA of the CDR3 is TGTGCCAGCAGTTCCCCTTCGGCCCAGCATTTT.